This T cell receptor (beta chain) was obtained from a study of T-cell memory formation after mild COVID-19. Study-level information: For the most part, TCR clusters were specific to one donor.

Study-wide findings and caveats: Confirmation of SARS-CoV-2 specificity was lacking for second-wave clones peaking day 37.

This CDR3 comprises 12 residues. Trimming shortened V by 5 bases and J by 7 bases, and 12 bases separated the two germline ends. In germline, CDR1 is SGHVS, CDR2 FNYEAQ. Note on this clonotype: No antigen is known for it.

A single record per CDR3 protein comes from TCRdb applying MiXCR to the 5' RACE reads. Among under 400,000 distinct CDR3 sequences listed, about 21% were seen once. V gene TRBV7-6 combines with J gene TRBJ2-7; possibly TRBD1 for D (6 bases). This TCR was sampled from an adult woman who had mild COVID-19 (a few samples of this study predate the infection). Cell type and time point are not known. The specimen was PBMCs or a T cell subset sorted from them (not recorded which). CDR3 sequence reads: CASSPGAGEQYF. DNA of the CDR3: TGTGCCAGCAGCCCAGGGGCCGGGGAGCAGTACTTC.